This entry lists 18 T cell receptor beta chains sequenced from one sample in a study of T cell changes during pregnancy in multiple sclerosis. Some clones are missing from TCRdb's copy, which holds only in-frame ones; the method was immunoSEQ multiplex PCR. The repertoire includes about 59,000 clones, approximately 90% of them detected once, and about 5.7% sits in the top ten. Sequencing input: peripheral blood from another person, used as feeder cells. Source of these receptors: a human donor whose cells served as feeder cells for cultures in a pregnancy study.

This rearrangement joins TRBV27 to TRBJ2-5, with 10 bases lining up with TRBD2. V shed 3 bases and J 4 bases; nucleotides not matched to a gene: 8. Germline-derived CDR1 and CDR2 are MNHEY and SMNVEV (reference sequence). The CDR3 contains 16 residues. CDR3 sequence (DNA): TGTGCCAGCAGTTTGGGTCCTAGCGGGAGTCGAGAGACCCAGTACTTC. Amino acid sequence: CASSLGPSGSRETQYF.

This chain joins TRBV7-2 and TRBJ1-6; no reliable D call. Trimming left V 5 bases short and J 7 bases short, with 3 bases between. The CDR3 length is 11 residues. Germline-derived CDR1 and CDR2 are SGHTA and FQGNSA. CDR3 sequence reads: CASSANSPLHF. CDR3 in DNA: TGTGCCAGCAGCGCCAATTCACCCCTCCACTTT. Full variable domain (missing parts from reference TRBV7-2 and TRBJ1-6): GAGVSQSPSNKVTEKGKDVELRCDPISGHTALYWYRQSLGQGLEFLIYFQGNSAPDKSGLPSDRFSAERTGGSVSTLTIQRTQQEDSAVYLCASSANSPLHFGNGTRLTVT.

CDR3 protein: CASSQDRGPNQPQHF. CDR3 nucleotide sequence: TGCGCCAGCAGCCAAGATCGGGGGCCCAATCAGCCCCAGCATTTT. The chain is built from TRBV4-3 and TRBJ1-5; the D gene is possibly TRBD1 (6 bases). Germline CDR1 reads LGHNA; CDR2 reads YSLEER. Trimming removed 0 bases from V and 3 bases from J, with 9 bases in between. The CDR3 length is 15 residues.

The chain joins TRBV2 to TRBJ2-4; D uncertain. The CDR3 has 14 residues. V gave up 8 bases and J gave up 0 bases, with 11 bases separating them. The germline V gene encodes CDR1 SNHLY and CDR2 FYNNEI. The CDR3, as DNA: TGTGCCAGCGGTGTAAACCTAGCCAAAAACATTCAGTACTTC. The encoded protein is CASGVNLAKNIQYF.

The rearrangement uses TRBV28 and TRBJ1-5; D is ambiguous. The CDR3 is 13 amino acids. Germline V gene lookup returns CDR1 MDHEN and CDR2 SYDVKM. The V gene lost 3 bases and the J gene lost 4 bases, with 7 bases spanning the gap. CDR3 sequence (DNA): TGTGCCAGCAGTTTCGTGCAGAATCAGCCCCAGCATTTT. Its translation: CASSFVQNQPQHF.

The chain carries TRBV19 and TRBJ2-7, with D unclear. CDR1 and CDR2 (germline): LNHDA, SQIVND (reference sequence). V lost 4 bases, J lost 5 bases, and 18 bases lay in between. This CDR3 is 15 amino acids long. CDR3 region: CASSTLFGVRDEQYF. DNA for the CDR3: TGTGCCAGTAGTACCTTATTTGGGGTCCGGGACGAGCAGTACTTC.

The chain combines TRBV19 with TRBJ1-5, with D possibly TRBD1 on 5 matching bases. Germline V gene lookup returns CDR1 LNHDA and CDR2 SQIVND (reference sequence). The CDR3 totals 17 residues. V was trimmed by 4 bases and J by 0 bases, leaving 16 bases between them. CDR3 protein: CASSRGSGGNSNQPQHF. CDR3 DNA sequence: TGTGCCAGTAGTAGGGGCTCCGGTGGTAATAGCAATCAGCCCCAGCATTTT.

This sequence joins TRBV7-9 and TRBJ1-4; D not resolved. CDR3 length: 15 amino acids. V lost 2 bases, J lost 4 bases, and 11 bases lay in between. Germline CDR1 SEHNR, CDR2 FQNEAQ (reference sequence). The CDR3 sequence is CASSLWTEINEKLFF. The DNA of the CDR3 is TGTGCCAGCAGCTTATGGACGGAAATTAATGAAAAACTGTTTTTT.

This chain connects TRBV30 to TRBJ2-1; 7 bases are shared with TRBD1. Trimming cost V 2 bases and J 5 bases; bases outside gene matches: 6. CDR1 is GTSNPN, CDR2 SVGIG, per germline (reference sequence). CDR3 size: 14 residues. The CDR3 DNA reads TGTGCCTGGAGTTGGGGACAGCCGAACAATGAGCAGTTCTTC. This codes for CAWSWGQPNNEQFF. The whole variable domain, filled in from reference TRBV30 and TRBJ2-1, reads SQTIHQWPATLVQPVGSPLSLECTVEGTSNPNLYWYRQAAGRGLQLLFYSVGIGQISSEVPQNLSASRPQDRQFILSSKKLLLSDSGFYLCAWSWGQPNNEQFFGPGTRLTVL.

The gene calls are TRBV5-1 and TRBJ2-1, with 7 bases that match TRBD2. There are 16 residues in the CDR3. V was pared by 1 base and J by 5 bases, with 9 bases of the junction left unmatched. The germline gives CDR1 SGHRS, CDR2 YFSETQ. Written as DNA, the CDR3 is TGCGCCAGCAGCTTGAATCCTAGCGGAAACGACAATGAGCAGTTCTTC. Amino acid sequence: CASSLNPSGNDNEQFF.

This chain uses TRBV2 with TRBJ2-3; 8 bases map to TRBD2. The ends lost 5 bases at V and 0 bases at J; junction bases unmatched: 4. Per germline, CDR1 SNHLY and CDR2 FYNNEI. CDR3 size: 15 residues. As DNA, the CDR3 is TGTGCCAGCAGTCCCACTAGCGGTAGCACAGATACGCAGTATTTT. Protein: CASSPTSGSTDTQYF. Full variable domain (outside the CDR3, taken from reference TRBV2 and TRBJ2-3): EPEVTQTPSHQVTQMGQEVILRCVPISNHLYFYWYRQILGQKVEFLVSFYNNEISEKSEIFDDQFSVERPDGSNFTLKIRSTKLEDSAMYFCASSPTSGSTDTQYFGPGTRLTVL.

The chain uses TRBV5-1 and TRBJ1-3; D may be TRBD1 (5 bases). The length of the CDR3 is 15 residues. The V gene lost 0 bases and the J gene lost 4 bases, with 11 bases spanning the gap. CDR1 and CDR2 (germline): SGHRS, YFSETQ. DNA for the CDR3: TGCGCCAGCAGCTTGGAGGGGCAAGGAGGAAACACCATATATTTT. It translates to CASSLEGQGGNTIYF.

Notes on this clone: The junction departs from the called germline gene at one end, perhaps through a read error. This rearrangement joins TRBV7-7 to TRBJ2-2, with TRBD1 as a possible D gene (5 bases). Germline V lookup: CDR1 SSHAT, CDR2 FNYEAQ (reference sequence). This CDR3 region has 15 residues. CDR3 loop: CASSLQEIGTGELFF. The CDR3 nucleotides read TGTGCTAGCAGCTTACAGGAGATAGGGACCGGGGAGCTGTTTTTT.

The chain is built from TRBV10-3 and TRBJ1-1, with 8 bases aligning to TRBD1. V lost 0 bases and J lost 2; bases outside the gene matches: 8. The germline V gene has CDR1 ENHRY and CDR2 SYGVKD. The CDR3 is 17 residues long. CDR3 DNA sequence: TGTGCCATCAGTGAGTCCAGAGATGGGACAGGAAACACTGAAGCTTTCTTT. Its protein product is CAISESRDGTGNTEAFF.

The chain has TRBV7-2 and TRBJ2-2; weak D call: TRBD2 (5 bases). The germline V gene has CDR1 SGHTA and CDR2 FQGNSA. The CDR3 covers 13 residues. With 5 bases removed from V and 7 bases from J, the gap between germline ends came to 11 bases. CDR3 nucleotide sequence: TGTGCCAGCAGCCCAAGAGAGGGCGGGGAGCTGTTTTTT. It specifies CASSPREGGELFF.

The chain recombines TRBV15 with TRBJ2-1, with 9 bases aligning to TRBD2. Germline V gene lookup returns CDR1 LNHNV and CDR2 YYDKDF (reference sequence). The length of the CDR3 is 16 residues. V shed 8 bases and J 8 bases; nucleotides not matched to a gene: 16. The CDR3 protein is CATSAGGFNREDEQFF. CDR3 bases: TGTGCCACCTCCGCGGGGGGGTTTAACAGAGAGGATGAGCAGTTCTTC.

V usage is TRBV5-1 and J usage is TRBJ2-3, with 8 bases aligning to TRBD2. CDR3 length: 16 residues. Germline CDR1 is SGHRS and CDR2 is YFSETQ. V shed 4 bases, J shed 0 bases, and the junction held 7 bases outside the gene matches. CDR3 nucleotides: TGCGCCAGCAGCCCCCGAGCGGGAGCTAGCACAGATACGCAGTATTTT. Translation: CASSPRAGASTDTQYF. Supplemented by reference TRBV5-1 and TRBJ2-3, the full variable domain reads KAGVTQTPRYLIKTRGQQVTLSCSPISGHRSVSWYQQTPGQGLQFLFEYFSETQRNKGNFPGRFSGRQFSNSRSEMNVSTLELGDSALYLCASSPRAGASTDTQYFGPGTRLTVL.

The chain couples TRBV23-1 to TRBJ2-1; D may match TRBD1 or TRBD2 (5 bases each). TRBV23-1 is labeled an ORF, and its function is uncertain. Between the trimmed V and J ends, which lost 5 bases and 6 bases, there was a span of 11 bases. The CDR3 spans 13 residues. The CDR3 spells CASSTRGTNEQFF. The DNA of the CDR3 is TGCGCCAGCAGTACGAGGGGTACCAATGAGCAGTTCTTC.